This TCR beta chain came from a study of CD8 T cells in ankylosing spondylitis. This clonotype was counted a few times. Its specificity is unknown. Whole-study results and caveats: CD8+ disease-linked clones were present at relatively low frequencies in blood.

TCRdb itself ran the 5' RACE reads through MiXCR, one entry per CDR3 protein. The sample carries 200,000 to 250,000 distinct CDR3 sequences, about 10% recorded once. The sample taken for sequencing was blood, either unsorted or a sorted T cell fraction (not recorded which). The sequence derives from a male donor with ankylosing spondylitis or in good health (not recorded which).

The CDR3 sequence: CASSYRTSGTPPGELFF. The CDR3 bases are TGTGCCAGCAGCTACCGGACTAGCGGGACCCCCCCCGGGGAGCTGTTTTTT. The chain carries TRBV11-2 and TRBJ2-2, with 12 nucleotides matching TRBD2. Germline V gene lookup returns CDR1 SGHAT and CDR2 FQNNGV. This CDR3 region has 17 residues. Trimming took 4 bases from V and 6 from J; bases not matched to a gene: 9.